These 27 T cell receptor beta chains originate from one sample sequenced in a study of regulatory T cells in long-lasting Graves disease. Described time point: newly diagnosed GD, antithyroid drugs for less than 3 months. Preparation of the TCR library used RNA extracted from PBMCs. The TCR beta library used iRepertoire HTBI primers with Arm-PCR amplification of CDR3. MiXCR, run by TCRdb on the multiplex PCR reads, gives a single entry per CDR3 protein. The table shows some 230,000 distinct CDR3 sequences, with about a sixth occurring only once. Sequences were derived from peripheral blood mononuclear cells (PBMCs), sampled at new diagnosis, from a patient treated with antithyroid drugs. These receptor sequences come from a female donor with Graves disease.

This clonotype showed up many times. CDR3 coding DNA: TGTGCCAGCAGCTTGGAGCCTAACATAATGAACACTGAAGCTTTCTTT. Its translation is CASSLEPNIMNTEAFF. V usage is TRBV5-5 and J usage is TRBJ1-1; D not resolved. Looked up from germline, CDR1 is SGHKS and CDR2 is YYEKEE (reference sequence). The length of the CDR3 is 16 residues. The V end was cut by 0 bases, the J end by 0 bases, with 12 bases between. The variable domain in full, with the rest retrieved from reference TRBV5-5 and TRBJ1-1, is DAGVTQSPTHLIKTRGQQVTLRCSPISGHKSVSWYQQVLGQGPQFIFQYYEKEERGRGNFPDRFSARQFPNYSSELNVNALLLGDSALYLCASSLEPNIMNTEAFFGQGTRLTVV.

This clonotype was counted at least ten times. The J gene is TRBJ2-2, the V gene TRBV24-1, with D perhaps TRBD1 (6 bases). The CDR3 extends over 14 amino acids. V was shortened by 4 bases and J by 3 bases, with 8 bases between the two germline ends. CDR1 is KGHDR, CDR2 SFDVKD, per germline. The CDR3 region has the DNA TGTGCCACCAGTGAGACAGGTGACACCGGGGAGCTGTTTTTT. Translating gives CATSETGDTGELFF.

This clonotype was counted at least ten times. The genes are TRBV6-5 and TRBJ2-7; TRBD2 might be the D (7 bases). This CDR3 spans 13 amino acids. In germline, CDR1 is MNHEY, CDR2 SVGAGI. Trimming left V 2 bases short and J 10 bases short, with 15 bases between. CDR3 amino acids: CASSYTGGGLQYF. The CDR3 bases are TGTGCCAGCAGTTACACGGGGGGCGGGCTCCAGTACTTC.

This clonotype was seen a handful of times. V gene TRBV30 combines with J gene TRBJ2-3, with 11 nucleotides matching TRBD2. The V segment lost 4 bases and the J segment 2 bases; nucleotides outside the gene matches: 8. From germline, CDR1 is GTSNPN and CDR2 SVGIG (reference sequence). The CDR3 loop spans 16 amino acids. The CDR3 DNA reads TGTGCCTGGAACCCGGGACTAGCGGCCCTCACAGATACGCAGTATTTT. Encoded protein: CAWNPGLAALTDTQYF.

The V gene is TRBV6-5, the J gene TRBJ1-1; D might be TRBD1 (5 bases). V was pared by 2 bases and J by 0 bases, with 10 bases between. This CDR3 spans 15 amino acids. Per germline, CDR1 MNHEY and CDR2 SVGAGI. The CDR3 reads CASSYGGALNTEAFF. CDR3 in DNA: TGTGCCAGCAGTTACGGCGGGGCACTGAACACTGAAGCTTTCTTT.

The chain carries TRBV7-3 and TRBJ2-5; D possibly uses TRBD1 or TRBD2 (5 bases each). With the DNA end fitting TRBJ2-1 better, the J assignment may be wrong. Per germline, CDR1 SGHTA and CDR2 FQGTGA. There are 12 residues in the CDR3. Here the CDR3 reads CASSLEGYEQFF. For the CDR3, the DNA is TGTGCCAGCAGCTTAGAGGGGTACGAGCAGTTCTTC.

The chain combines TRBV9 with TRBJ2-5; TRBD2 matches 13 bases. The CDR3 sequence is 15 residues long. Looked up from germline, CDR1 is SGDLS and CDR2 is YYNGEE. V trimming: 3 bases; J trimming: 2 bases; junction bases outside the gene matches: 1. The CDR3 here is CASSGLAGGQETQYF. The CDR3 coding sequence is TGTGCCAGCAGCGGACTAGCGGGAGGACAAGAGACCCAGTACTTC.

In its sample, this clonotype was seen many times. The V call is TRBV7-2, the J call TRBJ2-1; no reliable D call. With 3 bases removed from V and 9 bases from J, the gap between germline ends came to 6 bases. Germline V gives CDR1 SGHTA, CDR2 FQGNSA. There are 11 residues in the CDR3. Here the CDR3 DNA reads TGTGCCAGCAGCTTCGTGGGTGAGCAGTTCTTC. Translating gives CASSFVGEQFF.

The table lists this clonotype with many counts. The rearrangement links TRBV5-1 to TRBJ1-3; D perhaps matches TRBD1 (5 bases). The CDR3 is 19 residues long. The germline V gene encodes CDR1 SGHRS and CDR2 YFSETQ. Trimming removed 3 bases from V and 2 bases from J, with 24 bases in between. The CDR3 sequence is CASSWGLPGRAGAGNTIYF. CDR3 DNA sequence: TGCGCCAGCAGCTGGGGCTTACCGGGACGGGCTGGAGCTGGAAACACCATATATTTT.

This clonotype has more than one count but fewer than ten. This chain joins TRBV5-4 and TRBJ2-7, with 9 bases that match TRBD1. The CDR3 covers 15 residues. Per germline, CDR1 SGHNT and CDR2 YYREEE (reference sequence). V lost 2 bases to trimming and J lost 1 base; unmatched junction nucleotides: 4. For the CDR3, the DNA is TGTGCCAGCAGCTTTTCCGGGACAGGGTCCTACGAGCAGTACTTC. It is translated as CASSFSGTGSYEQYF.

The genes are TRBV6-5 and TRBJ2-1; D is unclear. The CDR3 runs 13 residues. Deletions cut 2 bases from V and 8 bases from J, with 10 bases between. The germline V gene encodes CDR1 MNHEY and CDR2 SVGAGI. The CDR3 sequence is CASSYGQLDEQFF. In DNA form, the CDR3 reads TGTGCCAGCAGTTACGGCCAGCTCGATGAGCAGTTCTTC.

This clonotype was counted many times. The chain joins TRBV3-1 to TRBJ2-7, with a tentative D call TRBD2 (6 bases). The CDR3 has 14 residues. V was cut by 2 bases and J by 4 bases, with 12 bases left in between. The V gene's germline CDR1 is LGHDT and CDR2 YNNKEL (reference sequence). CDR3: CASSQFGSRYEQYF. Written as DNA, the CDR3 is TGTGCCAGCAGCCAATTCGGGAGTCGATACGAGCAGTACTTC.

This clonotype occurred many times. The V gene is TRBV27, the J gene TRBJ1-1; possibly TRBD1 for D (5 bases). The CDR3 length is 12 residues. CDR1 and CDR2 (germline): MNHEY, SMNVEV (reference sequence). V lost 8 bases and J lost 6, with 13 bases in between. In nucleotides, the CDR3 is TGTGCCAGCGGTCAGGGAAGAGCTGAAGCTTTCTTT. It codes for CASGQGRAEAFF.

This clonotype was detected many times. The V and J genes are TRBV19 and TRBJ1-1; no definite D call. V lost 0 bases, J lost 3 bases, and 8 bases lay in between. The CDR3 runs to 14 residues. Germline V gene lookup returns CDR1 LNHDA and CDR2 SQIVND (reference sequence). CDR3 region: CASSIEEGYTEAFF. The DNA for the CDR3 is TGTGCCAGTAGTATAGAGGAAGGATACACTGAAGCTTTCTTT.

The chain links TRBV5-1 to TRBJ1-1; 8 bases agree with TRBD1. The CDR3 is 14 amino acids. Germline trimming cut 1 base from V and 3 bases from J; bases unmatched to any gene: 2. Germline-derived CDR1 and CDR2 are SGHRS and YFSETQ. In nucleotides, the CDR3 is TGCGCCAGCAGCTTGACAGGGGGAGACACTGAAGCTTTCTTT. It translates to CASSLTGGDTEAFF.

This clonotype was counted ten times or more. This CDR3 is missing its conserved last phenylalanine or tryptophan, likely due to a read error. The DNA is left out, because the CDR3 cannot be placed on it with certainty; the CDR3 is given as TCRdb lists it. The J gene is TRBJ2-4, the V gene TRBV12-3 or TRBV12-4; the table calls TRBD1, which could not be checked here. With termini counted, the CDR3 has 12 amino acids. The chain's CDR3 is CASSSLTGTPAL.

Comment on this clonotype: A much larger clone lies a single base off, so this may be a read error. This chain uses TRBV5-1 with TRBJ2-2; TRBD2 aligns across 7 bases. After removal of 4 bases from V and 7 bases from J, the junction contained 13 bases not matched to a gene. Germline lookup yields CDR1 SGHRS and CDR2 YFSETQ. This CDR3 spans 16 amino acids. The CDR3 is CASSKNAGDGFGELFF. The CDR3 DNA follows: TGCGCCAGCAGCAAGAACGCGGGAGACGGTTTCGGGGAGCTGTTTTTT. The full variable domain, rest sourced from reference TRBV5-1 and TRBJ2-2, is KAGVTQTPRYLIKTRGQQVTLSCSPISGHRSVSWYQQTPGQGLQFLFEYFSETQRNKGNFPGRFSGRQFSNSRSEMNVSTLELGDSALYLCASSKNAGDGFGELFFGEGSRLTVL.

This clonotype was detected a few times. V gene TRBV11-2 combines with J gene TRBJ2-1; possibly TRBD2 for D (5 bases). Per germline, CDR1 SGHAT and CDR2 FQNNGV. The CDR3 totals 14 residues. Trimming took off 5 bases at V and 5 bases at J, with 13 bases between the two ends. DNA for the CDR3: TGTGCCAGCAGCGCTCTCCGGGGTAACAATGAGCAGTTCTTC. The encoded protein is CASSALRGNNEQFF.

J is TRBJ1-4 and V is TRBV4-3, with a weak D call TRBD1 (5 bases). The CDR3 is made up of 20 amino acids. Germline values: CDR1 LGHNA, CDR2 YSLEER. V lost 1 base and J lost 4, with 25 bases in between. As DNA, the CDR3 is TGCGCCAGCAGCCAAGGAAGGGGACGAGGGGTCACCCTAAGTAATGAAAAACTGTTTTTT. It translates to CASSQGRGRGVTLSNEKLFF.

Notes on this clonotype: A much larger clone is a single base away; this may be a read error. The chain has TRBV28 and TRBJ1-5; D is undetermined. The CDR3 runs 16 residues. Germline V lookup: CDR1 MDHEN, CDR2 SYDVKM. The CDR3 DNA reads as TGTGCCAGCAGCCGACCTGGGCAGCATAGCAATCAGCCCCAGCTTTTT. Its protein is CASSRPGQHSNQPQLF.

This clonotype has ten or more counts. The chain combines TRBV28 with TRBJ1-5; TRBD1 might be the D (6 bases). CDR1 and CDR2 from the germline V gene are MDHEN and SYDVKM. The CDR3 has 15 residues. Trimming removed 5 bases from V and 1 base from J, with 12 bases in between. CDR3 sequence: CASSKSQGSNQPQHF. The CDR3, as DNA: TGTGCCAGCAGTAAGTCCCAGGGGAGCAATCAGCCCCAGCATTTT.

Ten or more counts support this clonotype. V gene TRBV10-3 combines with J gene TRBJ2-5; maybe TRBD2 (5 bases). This CDR3 comprises 15 residues. Trimming removed 2 bases from V and 2 bases from J, with 12 bases in between. Germline V gene lookup returns CDR1 ENHRY and CDR2 SYGVKD. CDR3 loop: CAISELWTGQETQYF. CDR3 in DNA: TGTGCCATCAGTGAGCTCTGGACGGGACAAGAGACCCAGTACTTC.

The chain combines TRBV19 with TRBJ2-1, with D possibly being TRBD2 (6 bases). V was cut by 6 bases and J by 5 bases, with 20 bases left in between. CDR1 is LNHDA, CDR2 SQIVND, per germline (reference sequence). The CDR3 has 16 residues. Here the CDR3 DNA reads TGTGCCAGTAGCGTTATAGGGTGGACTACCAACAATGAGCAGTTCTTC. Translation gives CASSVIGWTTNNEQFF.

This clonotype was recorded many times. CDR3 nucleotides: TGTGCCAGCAGTCGAAGTCCATCGGACACTGAAGCTTTCTTT. Translating gives CASSRSPSDTEAFF. The chain has TRBV6-1 and TRBJ1-1; D is undetermined. Deletions cut 5 bases from V and 3 bases from J, with 13 bases between. The CDR3 is 14 residues long. Germline CDR1 is MNHNS and CDR2 is SASEGT.

This clonotype was seen at least ten times. The rearrangement links TRBV7-2 to TRBJ1-2; D not certain. In germline, CDR1 is SGHTA, CDR2 FQGNSA. V dropped 0 bases and J dropped 8 bases, with 16 bases sitting between them. The CDR3 is 15 amino acids. CDR3 loop: CASSLADAGREGYTF. CDR3 nucleotides: TGTGCCAGCAGCTTAGCAGACGCAGGTCGAGAAGGCTACACCTTC.

This chain uses TRBV11-2 with TRBJ1-5, with D perhaps matching TRBD1 (5 bases). Germline CDR1 and CDR2: SGHAT and FQNNGV. The CDR3 covers 16 residues. With 1 base removed from V and 1 base from J, the gap between germline ends came to 11 bases. The CDR3 sequence is CASSLALGDSNQPQHF. CDR3 DNA sequence: TGTGCCAGCAGCTTAGCATTGGGGGACAGCAATCAGCCCCAGCATTTT.

This clonotype was found many times. CDR3 sequence (DNA): TGTGCCAGCAGTCTCACAGGGGCATCGAACACTGAAGCTTTCTTT. Its protein product is CASSLTGASNTEAFF. This chain joins TRBV28 and TRBJ1-1, with 7 bases lining up with TRBD1. In germline, CDR1 is MDHEN, CDR2 SYDVKM. J was trimmed by 1 base and V by 5 bases; bases with no gene match: 7. This CDR3 is 15 amino acids long.